What follows are 9 T cell receptor beta chains derived from one specimen sequenced in a study of cytomegalovirus exposure and HLA in healthy donors. The PCR ran on 60 Vbeta and 13 Jbeta primers. Sequenced by immunoSEQ multiplex PCR; TCRdb stores in-frame clones only, minus some. This sample yields over 110,000 clones, of which about 76% are seen a single time; more than 3% belongs to the top ten. The sample comprised PBMCs. Receptors originate from a female donor in good health and CMV-seronegative.

This rearrangement joins TRBV28 to TRBJ1-1; possible D gene TRBD1, 5 bases. This CDR3 is built from 14 residues. Per the germline V gene, CDR1 is MDHEN and CDR2 is SYDVKM. V lost 6 bases to trimming and J lost 1 base, with 12 bases between them. This chain's CDR3 is CASRLPGENTEAFF. In DNA, the CDR3 is TGTGCCAGCAGGCTTCCGGGGGAGAACACTGAAGCTTTCTTT.

The V call is TRBV6-5, the J call TRBJ2-7; no definite D call. CDR1 and CDR2 (germline): MNHEY, SVGAGI. V lost 8 bases, J lost 0 bases, and 14 bases lay in between. CDR3 length equals 14 residues. This CDR3 reads CASSKPESSYEQYF. As DNA, the CDR3 is TGTGCCAGCTCGAAACCGGAGAGCTCCTACGAGCAGTACTTC.

This chain uses TRBV2 with TRBJ1-1; no clear D. V gave up 11 bases and J gave up 3 bases, with 16 bases separating them. Germline V CDR1 and CDR2: SNHLY, FYNNEI. The CDR3 sequence is 13 residues long. CDR3 DNA: TGTGCCTGTCGAAGGTGGGCAGACACTGAAGCTTTCTTT. It codes for CACRRWADTEAFF.

As for this clone: At one end, the junction sequence differs from germline, possibly due to a read error. The chain recombines TRBV13 with TRBJ1-2; 8 positions match TRBD1. CDR3 length: 12 residues. Germline V gives CDR1 PRHDT, CDR2 FYEKMQ (reference sequence). CDR3 DNA sequence: TGTGCCAGCAGCCAGACAGGGGACGGCTACGCCTTC. Protein sequence: CASSQTGDGYAF.

J is TRBJ2-3 and V is TRBV7-2, with 9 bases lining up with TRBD2. The CDR3 runs to 17 residues. V lost 1 base and J lost 5; bases outside the gene matches: 10. Germline loops: CDR1 SGHTA, CDR2 FQGNSA. The chain's CDR3 is CASSLGWGGGAEDTQYF. The CDR3 region has the DNA TGTGCCAGCAGCTTAGGCTGGGGCGGGGGGGCAGAAGATACGCAGTATTTT.

The chain employs TRBV29-1 and TRBJ2-3, with D perhaps TRBD1 (5 bases). The ends were cut back, 4 bases at V and 1 base at J, with 6 bases in the middle. The CDR3 consists of 12 residues. Germline V gene data show CDR1 as SQVTM and CDR2 as ANQGSEA. CDR3 loop: CSVGRGTDTQYF. The CDR3 DNA sequence: TGCAGCGTTGGCAGGGGCACAGATACGCAGTATTTT.

V usage is TRBV4-3 and J usage is TRBJ1-1; D is undetermined. This CDR3 has 13 residues. V lost 4 bases to trimming and J lost 3 bases, with 9 bases between them. In germline, CDR1 is LGHNA, CDR2 YSLEER. Here the CDR3 reads CASSLEADTEAFF. CDR3 sequence (DNA): TGCGCCAGCAGCCTAGAAGCGGACACTGAAGCTTTCTTT.

The chain is built from TRBV5-1 and TRBJ2-6; 10 positions match TRBD2. The V gene end was trimmed by 2 bases and the J gene end by 0 bases; junction bases not matched to a gene: 2. The germline CDR1 and CDR2 sequences are SGHRS and YFSETQ. This CDR3 has 17 residues. The CDR3 DNA is TGCGCCAGCAGCTTTACTAGCGGGGTCTCTGGGGCCAACGTCCTGACTTTC. It specifies CASSFTSGVSGANVLTF. Full variable domain (outside the CDR3, taken from reference TRBV5-1 and TRBJ2-6): KAGVTQTPRYLIKTRGQQVTLSCSPISGHRSVSWYQQTPGQGLQFLFEYFSETQRNKGNFPGRFSGRQFSNSRSEMNVSTLELGDSALYLCASSFTSGVSGANVLTFGAGSRLTVL.

This clone has only a few counts. The rearrangement joins TRBV6-1 to TRBJ2-7; 7 positions match TRBD1. CDR3 length: 14 amino acids. Germline assignment: CDR1 MNHNS and CDR2 SASEGT. The V gene end was trimmed by 7 bases and the J gene end by 2 bases; junction bases not matched to a gene: 8. The CDR3 loop is CASTRGQATYEQYF. The CDR3 region has the DNA TGTGCCAGCACCCGCGGACAGGCTACCTACGAGCAGTACTTC.